Listed here are 24 T cell receptor beta chains from one sample, sequenced in a study of OX40 agonist ivuxolimab in advanced cancers. TCRdb's copy holds only in-frame clones and misses some; the assay was immunoSEQ multiplex PCR. This sample has tens of thousands of clones, with roughly 87% found just once. The sequencing here drew on CD4+ or CD8+ T cells sorted from blood, taken in a trial of the OX40 agonist ivuxolimab. Source of these receptors: an adult with an advanced solid tumor such as melanoma, head and neck, liver or kidney cancer.

This clone was counted a single time. The junction differs from germline at one of its ends, possibly a read error. The same CDR3 arises from other DNA sequences in this sample as well. CDR3 sequence (DNA): TGTGCCAGTAGTTTATCGCTTTTGGCGGGAGGGCCGGGGGAGCAGTACTTC. Translation gives CASSLSLLAGGPGEQYF. This rearrangement joins TRBV27 to TRBJ2-7; TRBD2 aligns across 9 bases. Looked up from germline, CDR1 is MNHEY and CDR2 is SMNVEV (reference sequence). This CDR3 is built from 17 residues.

A single count supports this clone. The V call is TRBV5-4, the J call TRBJ2-7, with TRBD2 matching over 12 bases. Trimming at V came to 4 bases and at J to 2 bases, leaving 10 bases not matched to a gene. In germline, CDR1 is SGHNT, CDR2 YYREEE (reference sequence). This CDR3 spans 17 amino acids. CDR3 protein: CASSPWTSGTTPYEQYF. Here the CDR3 DNA reads TGTGCCAGCAGCCCCTGGACTAGCGGGACCACCCCCTACGAGCAGTACTTC.

V is TRBV13 and J is TRBJ1-1; D is unclear. The CDR3 covers 13 residues. Looked up from germline, CDR1 is PRHDT and CDR2 is FYEKMQ (reference sequence). V shed 2 bases and J shed 9 bases, with 13 bases lying between them. This CDR3 is CASSLISQLKAFF. The CDR3 DNA is TGTGCCAGCAGCTTAATTTCTCAACTAAAAGCTTTCTTT.

The chain recombines TRBV20-1 with TRBJ2-1; D gene uncertain. Germline V gene data show CDR1 as DFQATT and CDR2 as SNEGSKA (reference sequence). CDR3 length: 11 amino acids. The germline V and J ends were trimmed by 3 bases and 9 bases, with 9 bases remaining between them. CDR3 amino acids: CSASVEPEQFF. DNA of the CDR3: TGCAGTGCTAGTGTAGAACCTGAGCAGTTCTTC.

The V gene is TRBV19, the J gene TRBJ2-7; TRBD1 is a possible D gene (6 bases). Germline assignment: CDR1 LNHDA and CDR2 SQIVND (reference sequence). This CDR3 comprises 13 residues. V gave up 7 bases and J gave up 5 bases, with 15 bases separating them. This chain's CDR3 is CASKRAGVDEQYF. The CDR3 bases are TGTGCCAGTAAAAGGGCAGGGGTCGACGAGCAGTACTTC.

CDR3 DNA sequence: TGTGCCAGCACCCAAGGACAGATCTATGGCTACACCTTC. This codes for CASTQGQIYGYTF. This rearrangement joins TRBV6-5 to TRBJ1-2; weak D call: TRBD1 (6 bases). Trimming shortened V by 7 bases and J by 4 bases, and 13 bases separated the two germline ends. Germline V gene data show CDR1 as MNHEY and CDR2 as SVGAGI. The CDR3 extends over 13 amino acids.

This clone turned up a few times. This chain joins TRBV9 and TRBJ2-5; D tentatively fits TRBD1 or TRBD2 (5 bases each). V was cut by 3 bases and J by 4 bases, with 22 bases left in between. This CDR3 comprises 17 residues. Germline assignment: CDR1 SGDLS and CDR2 YYNGEE. In DNA, the CDR3 is TGTGCCAGCAGCGAGAAATGGGGACCACCAGTGAGAGAGACCCAGTACTTC. Translating it yields CASSEKWGPPVRETQYF.

J is TRBJ1-1 and V is TRBV7-2, with a possible D match to TRBD1 (5 bases). The ends were cut back, 5 bases at V and 6 bases at J, with 22 bases in the middle. CDR3 length: 16 amino acids. The germline gives CDR1 SGHTA, CDR2 FQGNSA. In DNA form, the CDR3 reads TGTGCCAGCAGCCCATCGCGCGGGGGGTCCCTGGCTGAAGCTTTCTTT. Translating it yields CASSPSRGGSLAEAFF.

CDR3 sequence: CASSFLRSLNEQFF. The CDR3 nucleotides are TGTGCCAGCAGTTTTCTTAGGTCCCTCAATGAGCAGTTCTTC. The chain links TRBV27 to TRBJ2-1; no clear D gene. V lost 3 bases and J lost 6, with 12 bases in between. The germline V gene has CDR1 MNHEY and CDR2 SMNVEV (reference sequence). This CDR3 contains 14 residues.

The rearrangement joins TRBV2 to TRBJ2-1; maybe TRBD2 (6 bases). Germline CDR1 and CDR2: SNHLY and FYNNEI. Trimming removed 6 bases at V and 0 bases at J, with 9 bases between. The CDR3 is 14 amino acids. CDR3 sequence (DNA): TGTGCCAGCAGCGGGAGAGGCTCCTACAATGAGCAGTTCTTC. Encoded protein: CASSGRGSYNEQFF.

The chain links TRBV7-9 to TRBJ2-3; 9 bases fit TRBD2. In germline, CDR1 is SEHNR, CDR2 FQNEAQ (reference sequence). Trimming cost V 4 bases and J 2 bases; bases outside gene matches: 13. This CDR3 has 18 amino acids. The CDR3 here is CASSSAGKAGGFTDTQYF. The CDR3 DNA sequence: TGTGCCAGCAGCTCGGCCGGGAAAGCGGGAGGTTTCACAGATACGCAGTATTTT.

The V call is TRBV7-3, the J call TRBJ2-2, with TRBD2 matching 12 bases. This CDR3 spans 22 amino acids. Germline lookup yields CDR1 SGHTA and CDR2 FQGTGA. Trimming cost V 3 bases and J 5 bases; bases outside gene matches: 22. The CDR3 sequence is CASSFNRGRKSSGRARTGELFF. The DNA for the CDR3 is TGTGCCAGCAGCTTCAACAGGGGGCGCAAATCTAGCGGGAGGGCCCGGACCGGGGAGCTGTTTTTT. Variable domain in full (rest from reference TRBV7-3 and TRBJ2-2): GAGVSQTPSNKVTEKGKYVELRCDPISGHTALYWYRQSLGQGPEFLIYFQGTGAADDSGLPNDRFFAVRPEGSVSTLKIQRTERGDSAVYLCASSFNRGRKSSGRARTGELFFGEGSRLTVL.

The V gene is TRBV30, the J gene TRBJ2-1; 11 nucleotides agree with TRBD2. Per the germline V gene, CDR1 is GTSNPN and CDR2 is SVGIG (reference sequence). The CDR3 sequence is 13 residues long. J gave up 9 bases and V 0 bases, and 1 base lay outside the gene matches. The CDR3 here is CAWSVLAGAEQFF. In DNA, the CDR3 is TGTGCCTGGAGTGTACTAGCGGGAGCTGAGCAGTTCTTC.

The chain carries TRBV19 and TRBJ2-3; no clear D gene. The CDR3 is 15 amino acids. Deletions cut 3 bases from V and 5 bases from J, with 15 bases between. Germline CDR1 is LNHDA and CDR2 is SQIVND (reference sequence). The chain's CDR3 is CASSIGHVVQDTQYF. CDR3 coding DNA: TGTGCCAGTAGTATTGGCCACGTCGTTCAAGATACGCAGTATTTT. The variable domain in full, with the rest retrieved from reference TRBV19 and TRBJ2-3, is DGGITQSPKYLFRKEGQNVTLSCEQNLNHDAMYWYRQDPGQGLRLIYYSQIVNDFQKGDIAEGYSVSREKKESFPLTVTSAQKNPTAFYLCASSIGHVVQDTQYFGPGTRLTVL.

CDR3 DNA: TGTGCCAGCAGTGAACGTCTAGCGGGAGAGGGGTACGAGCAGTACTTC. Translated: CASSERLAGEGYEQYF. The chain links TRBV6-1 to TRBJ2-7, with 10 nucleotides matching TRBD2. The germline gives CDR1 MNHNS, CDR2 SASEGT. After removal of 2 bases from V and 4 bases from J, the junction contained 8 bases not matched to a gene. The CDR3 runs 16 residues.

The J gene is TRBJ1-5, the V gene TRBV21-1. TRBV21-1 is a pseudogene segment. The CDR3 runs to 16 residues. In DNA, the CDR3 is TGTGCCAGCAGCAAGGGTCCCGGGGGTGGCAATCAGCCCCAGCATTTT. It encodes CASSKGPGGGNQPQHF.

The genes are TRBV9 and TRBJ1-1; D gene uncertain. CDR3 length: 15 residues. The germline V gene has CDR1 SGDLS and CDR2 YYNGEE. Trimming left V 0 bases short and J 4 bases short, with 13 bases between. DNA of the CDR3: TGTGCCAGCAGCGTAGAAGCAGGCCGTACCACTGAAGCTTTCTTT. Protein product: CASSVEAGRTTEAFF.

This clone appeared once. V and J are TRBV5-1 and TRBJ2-7, with 11 bases that match TRBD2. This CDR3 is built from 16 residues. The V gene's germline CDR1 is SGHRS and CDR2 YFSETQ. Trimming cost V 4 bases and J 5 bases; bases outside gene matches: 11. CDR3 bases: TGCGCCAGCAGCCCCGCTTTAGCGGGAGGGGAGAACGAGCAGTACTTC. Translation gives CASSPALAGGENEQYF.

The chain links TRBV4-2 to TRBJ2-7; D gene uncertain. The CDR3 covers 11 residues. Germline V gene sequence: CDR1 LGHNA, CDR2 YNFKEQ. The ends were cut back, 5 bases at V and 6 bases at J, with 8 bases in the middle. In DNA, the CDR3 is TGTGCCAGCAGCGGGGATGCCGAGCAGTACTTC. This codes for CASSGDAEQYF.

This chain links TRBV10-3 with TRBJ1-2; D is unresolved. The CDR3 spans 13 residues. The V gene lost 11 bases and the J gene lost 4 bases, with 17 bases spanning the gap. The germline V gene has CDR1 ENHRY and CDR2 SYGVKD. The CDR3 DNA is TGTGCCCTATCCCCCGGGGTCGGCTATGGCTACACCTTC. It codes for CALSPGVGYGYTF.

The chain carries TRBV30 and TRBJ2-6; D unresolved. This CDR3 is 15 amino acids long. The V and J ends lost 0 bases and 0 bases respectively, with 6 bases between them. Germline V lookup: CDR1 GTSNPN, CDR2 SVGIG (reference sequence). CDR3 DNA sequence: TGTGCCTGGAGTGTAGACAACTCTGGGGCCAACGTCCTGACTTTC. This codes for CAWSVDNSGANVLTF.

The chain carries TRBV19 and TRBJ1-4; D unresolved. Germline CDR1 and CDR2: LNHDA and SQIVND (reference sequence). The CDR3 has 17 residues. The V end was cut by 1 base, the J end by 2 bases, with 14 bases between. The CDR3, as DNA: TGTGCCAGTAGTATAGGTAGAAGCCCGGGGACTAATGAAAAACTGTTTTTT. Translating gives CASSIGRSPGTNEKLFF.

V gene TRBV7-3 combines with J gene TRBJ2-2; 8 bases match TRBD2. The V segment lost 4 bases and the J segment 7 bases; nucleotides outside the gene matches: 8. CDR1 and CDR2 (germline): SGHTA, FQGTGA. The CDR3 has 15 amino acids. The CDR3: CASSSYSGGVGELFF. CDR3 in DNA: TGTGCCAGCAGCTCTTACTCGGGAGGGGTCGGGGAGCTGTTTTTT.

This chain connects TRBV20-1 to TRBJ1-1; a possible D gene is TRBD1 (6 bases). This CDR3 is 11 amino acids long. The germline V gene has CDR1 DFQATT and CDR2 SNEGSKA (reference sequence). CDR3 sequence reads: CSQGGYTEAFF. In DNA, the CDR3 is TGCTCCCAAGGGGGGTACACTGAAGCTTTCTTT.